This section outlines one T cell receptor beta chain sequence together with its context. Its antigen is undetermined. This specimen comes from a study of cytomegalovirus exposure and HLA in healthy donors. Notes on the study in general: The study carried out a later analysis of TCR beta sequences. It associated 15,000 to 20,000 of them with specific HLA alleles at a false discovery rate of 0.05.

Though probably carrying unrecorded immune exposures, donors were nominally healthy at sampling. Amplification used 60 Vbeta primers and 13 Jbeta primers. Methods used by the authors: As a later analysis found, there were about 80 million unique TCR beta chains, of which roughly 11 million were shared. Data came from immunoSEQ multiplex PCR; TCRdb stores just in-frame clones and leaves some out. For V, J and clone size, that table is used; D and trimming come from the DNA. The sample yields about 140,000 clones, approximately 82% seen once. This CDR3 region has 14 residues. The V and J ends lost 5 bases and 6 bases, in that order; junction bases with no gene match: 3. From germline, CDR1 is MNHEY and CDR2 SVGAGI.

The chain links TRBV6-5 to TRBJ2-1, with 11 bases aligning to TRBD2. The clonotype was recovered from a man aged 35 to 55 in good health and CMV-seronegative. Specimen: PBMCs. The CDR3 region is CASSATSGGNEQFF. DNA for the CDR3: TGTGCCAGCAGTGCTACTAGCGGGGGCAATGAGCAGTTCTTC.